Described below is a single TCR beta chain sequence and its context. Its antigen is currently unknown. TCRdb redid the calling of the 5' RACE reads with MiXCR, one entry per CDR3 protein. The data contain about 190,000 distinct CDR3 sequences, under 30% of them singletons. Germline V gives CDR1 SQVTM, CDR2 ANQGSEA. This CDR3 is 15 amino acids long. V lost 2 bases to trimming and J lost 0 bases, with 14 bases between them. This record comes from a study of T-cell memory formation after mild COVID-19. As for the study in general: Most TCR clusters belonged to a single donor. Study-wide points: Some responding clones appeared in pre-infection memory, suggesting cross-reactive memory joined. Contracting clones from day 15 to 85 showed balanced CD4/CD8; later expanders favored CD4+. Contracting clones localized mainly to CM and EM when CD4+ and mainly to EMRA when CD8+.

This clonotype was sampled from an adult woman who had mild COVID-19 (a few samples of this study predate the infection). Cell type and time point are not known. The V call is TRBV29-1, the J call TRBJ2-7; D is possibly TRBD1 or TRBD2 (5 bases each). The material sequenced was PBMCs or a T cell subset sorted from them (not recorded which). The DNA of the CDR3 is TGCAGCGTTGAAAGGCCCTCGGGGCGCTCCTACGAGCAGTACTTC. Its protein is CSVERPSGRSYEQYF.